This T cell receptor (beta chain) was sequenced for a study of T cells in Graves' hyperthyroidism and ophthalmopathy (dated by TCRdb to between 2018 and 2021). Turning to the overall study: Peripheral blood was sampled at the time of initial diagnosis, prior to any treatment. After blood sampling, hyperthyroidism patients were treated with methimazole at a starting dose of 30 mg daily, and ophthalmopathy patients were treated with high-dose intravenous methylprednisolone. The 90 or so discovery patients were randomly split 7:3 into training and test sets. TCR Vbeta CDR3 sequencing of 130 to 150 peripheral blood samples (over 40 ophthalmopathy, 70 to 85 hyperthyroidism and 17 progressor patients) is reported in the paper. Prospective prediction of ophthalmopathy was tested in an independent validation cohort consisting of some 20 hyperthyroidism patients and more than 15 patients who later progressed to ophthalmopathy. In addition, the study compared T-cell repertoires in thyroid tissue and in blood from six Graves' hyperthyroidism patients. To identify distinguishing TCR V-J signatures, a discovery cohort of 90 to 100 patients was used, comprising under 45 with Graves' ophthalmopathy and some 60 with stable Graves' hyperthyroidism.

Ophthalmopathy patients had moderately to severely active disease, with a Clinical Activity Score of 3 or more, a NOSPECS grade of 4 or more, and a disease duration of less than 3 months. Exclusion was applied to patients with uncontrolled infections, other autoimmune diseases, pregnancy or lactation. Clinical symptoms, serum thyroxine and TRAb, thyroid ultrasound, and orbital computed tomography formed the basis for the diagnoses. PBMCs were isolated from 7.5 to 10 ml of fresh peripheral blood by Ficoll-Paque density gradient centrifugation. Trizol reagent was used to extract total RNA, and RNA quality was then checked on an Agilent 2100 Bioanalyzer. Beyond this particular receptor, the publication reports: In validation, the model predicted progression to ophthalmopathy a median of about 5.9 months before onset, with over 60% sensitivity and roughly 77% specificity. Most expanded thyroid clonotypes (frequency above 0.001) were also detected in blood, suggesting blood repertoires may reflect thyroid immune responses. No statistical method was used to set the sample size in advance, and investigators knew the group allocation. In cross-validation, a model built on a 13 V-J signature told ophthalmopathy apart from stable hyperthyroidism with 85% to 90% sensitivity and roughly 81% specificity, and in testing the same model reached 80%/75%.

Inclusive of the bounding cysteine and phenylalanine, the CDR3 is 13 residues long. The entry retains the CDR3 DNA only, 39 bases that are in frame from base 1. Via the germline V gene (reference sequence), CDR1 is MNHEY and CDR2 SMNVEV. Between the V and J ends, shortened by 7 bases and 8 bases respectively, the junction contains 16 bases. In the case of this clonotype: Its target antigen remains unknown. There are no base qualities to consult, and no much larger clone falls within one base.

The TCR beta CDR3 regions were amplified from the RNA transcripts. The TCR CDR3 was subjected to a first round of RT-PCR using the HTBI primer set and the Qiagen OneStep RT-PCR kit. The libraries were constructed in a second round of multiplex PCR and then size-selected and purified. The libraries were sequenced on an Illumina HiSeq2000 using paired-end 100 bp reads. The authors' pipeline ran thus. SOAPnuke was used to process the raw data, throwing out any read that contained adapters or uncalled bases, had a mean Phred below 15, or lacked an exact constant-primer or identifier match. High-quality paired reads were merged with COPE v1.2.5, and unique nucleotide sequences were defined as clonotypes. Clonotypes were aligned to IMGT TRBV, TRBD and TRBJ reference segments using MiTCR v1.1. The analysis included only V-J combinations with a frequency above 0.0001, which together covered approximately 99% of the repertoires. A TCS score was defined as the ratio between F50 (clonal expansion) and ExV (chaos), using BLOSUM62-based TCRdist between CDR3 peptides within each V-J. Welch's t-statistics and random forest reduced 500 to 550 V-J features to under 15, which were used in a naive Bayes classifier (R e1071). Clones were called with MiXCR by TCRdb after fastp trimmed the public reads at Q25, and only in-frame beta chains were retained. CDR3 protein duplicates are merged, each entry listing the most common genes and DNA. None of the V and J calls come from the authors' own analysis; TCRdb made them. This sample holds around 270,000 distinct CDR3 sequences; roughly 19% were observed only once. Approximately 35% of the sample comes from the top ten.

Sample: blood. This clonotype was sampled from a man in his fifties or sixties with Graves' ophthalmopathy. The V gene is TRBV27 and the J gene is TRBJ2-3, with the D gene not clear enough to name. The CDR3 in this case is CASKVGPEATQYF. The DNA sequence is TGTGCCAGCAAAGTGGGCCCAGAAGCTACGCAGTATTTT.